This TCR beta chain is drawn from a study of control samples from healthy donors and cancer patients. Only in-frame clones appear in the TCRdb table, and some are missing; sequencing was by immunoSEQ multiplex PCR. The sample comprises some 150,000 clones, approximately 94% of which are singletons, and about an eighth rests with the top ten. V lost 5 bases and J 4 bases, leaving 14 bases between the germline ends. Germline values: CDR1 MNHEY, CDR2 SMNVEV (reference sequence). This CDR3 has 15 residues. The chain recombines TRBV27 with TRBJ1-4, with unresolved D. This receptor was identified in a man aged 35 to 55 in good health. The source material was blood. CDR3 amino acids: CASSPVRTGNEKLFF. The CDR3 region has the DNA TGTGCCAGCAGTCCGGTCAGGACGGGTAATGAAAAACTGTTTTTT.